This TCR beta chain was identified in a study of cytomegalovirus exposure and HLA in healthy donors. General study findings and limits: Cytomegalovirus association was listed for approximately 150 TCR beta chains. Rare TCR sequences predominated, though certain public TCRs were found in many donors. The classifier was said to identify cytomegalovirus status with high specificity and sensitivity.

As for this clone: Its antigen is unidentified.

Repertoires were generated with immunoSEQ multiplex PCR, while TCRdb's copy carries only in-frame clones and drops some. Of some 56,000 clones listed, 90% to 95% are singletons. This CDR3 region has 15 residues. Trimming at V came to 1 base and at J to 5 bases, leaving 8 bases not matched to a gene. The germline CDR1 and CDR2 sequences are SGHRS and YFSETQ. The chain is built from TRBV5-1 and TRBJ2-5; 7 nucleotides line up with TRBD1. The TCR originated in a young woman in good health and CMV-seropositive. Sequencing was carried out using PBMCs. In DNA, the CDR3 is TGCGCCAGCAGCTTGCCCACAGGGGCTGGGGAGACCCAGTACTTC. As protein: CASSLPTGAGETQYF.